Listed here are 29 T cell receptor beta chains from one sample, sequenced in a study of OX40 agonist ivuxolimab in advanced cancers. Data came from immunoSEQ multiplex PCR; TCRdb stores just in-frame clones and leaves some out. The sample includes 50,000 or so clones, 85% to 90% of them seen just once. Material: CD4+ or CD8+ T cells sorted from blood, obtained in a trial of the OX40 agonist ivuxolimab. All receptors derive from an adult with an advanced solid tumor such as melanoma, head and neck, liver or kidney cancer.

The chain recombines TRBV18 with TRBJ1-4; 7 bases are shared with TRBD1. V lost 3 bases and J lost 7; bases outside the gene matches: 8. Germline V CDR1 and CDR2: KGHSH, LQKENI. The CDR3 extends over 15 amino acids. CDR3 loop: CASSPSGQRLEKLFF. DNA for the CDR3: TGTGCCAGCTCACCGTCGGGACAGCGGCTTGAAAAACTGTTTTTT.

This clone was counted once. The chain employs TRBV15 and TRBJ2-1; 7 bases fit TRBD1. This CDR3 is built from 16 residues. The trim removed 1 base at V and 2 bases at J, leaving 5 bases unmatched. Germline CDR1 LNHNV, CDR2 YYDKDF (reference sequence). CDR3 loop: CATSRGPGTAYNEQFF. CDR3 sequence (DNA): TGTGCCACCAGCAGAGGTCCCGGGACAGCCTACAATGAGCAGTTCTTC.

The CDR3 DNA reads TGTGCCAGCAGCTTCACCACTAGCGCGCCGGGTTGGGAGCAGTACTTC. The encoded protein is CASSFTTSAPGWEQYF. The chain links TRBV7-9 to TRBJ2-7, with 7 nucleotides matching TRBD2. The germline gives CDR1 SEHNR, CDR2 FQNEAQ (reference sequence). The junction had 15 bases not matched to a gene; V was cut back by 3 bases and J by 7 bases. The CDR3 spans 16 residues.

The chain couples TRBV5-5 to TRBJ2-7; possibly TRBD1 for D (5 bases). Trimming cost V 0 bases and J 6 bases, with 10 bases left between them. Per the germline V gene, CDR1 is SGHKS and CDR2 is YYEKEE (reference sequence). The CDR3 runs to 13 residues. CDR3 DNA sequence: TGTGCCAGCAGCTTGGGGGGCAGTGGCGAGCAGTACTTC. Its protein product is CASSLGGSGEQYF. Using reference TRBV5-5 and TRBJ2-7 for the parts outside the CDR3, the full variable domain is DAGVTQSPTHLIKTRGQQVTLRCSPISGHKSVSWYQQVLGQGPQFIFQYYEKEERGRGNFPDRFSARQFPNYSSELNVNALLLGDSALYLCASSLGGSGEQYFGPGTRLTVT.

V is TRBV9 and J is TRBJ2-6, with 8 bases fitting TRBD1. V lost 4 bases and J lost 0; bases outside the gene matches: 6. Germline V gives CDR1 SGDLS, CDR2 YYNGEE. The CDR3 is 17 residues long. Here the CDR3 reads CASSTPTGASGANVLTF. CDR3 in DNA: TGTGCCAGCAGCACCCCGACAGGGGCCTCTGGGGCCAACGTCCTGACTTTC.

The chain recombines TRBV27 with TRBJ2-1; no firm D call. The CDR3 length is 13 residues. V lost 4 bases and J 2 bases, leaving 6 bases between the germline ends. Germline CDR1 MNHEY, CDR2 SMNVEV (reference sequence). Here the CDR3 reads CASSSATYNEQFF. The CDR3, as DNA: TGTGCCAGCAGTTCGGCAACCTACAATGAGCAGTTCTTC.

The genes are TRBV5-8 and TRBJ1-2, with D uncertain. The CDR3 loop spans 14 amino acids. CDR1 and CDR2 from the germline V gene are SGHTS and YDEGEE. V lost 2 bases to trimming and J lost 4 bases, with 12 bases between them. DNA for the CDR3: TGTGCCAGCAGCTTTTACGGCCCTGGCTATGGCTACACCTTC. It specifies CASSFYGPGYGYTF.

V usage is TRBV7-9 and J usage is TRBJ1-5; weak D call: TRBD1 (6 bases). Germline CDR1 reads SEHNR; CDR2 reads FQNEAQ (reference sequence). V lost 8 bases to trimming and J lost 7 bases, with 21 bases between them. This CDR3 has 15 residues. In nucleotides, the CDR3 is TGTGCCAGCTTAAAGGAGGGGGTTGCGGTGCAGCCCCAGCATTTT. Encoded protein: CASLKEGVAVQPQHF.

The chain recombines TRBV19 with TRBJ1-5; the D gene is possibly TRBD1 (6 bases). This CDR3 is 13 amino acids long. The germline V gene has CDR1 LNHDA and CDR2 SQIVND (reference sequence). V lost 3 bases and J 6 bases, leaving 9 bases between the germline ends. This CDR3 reads CASSMEGVQPQHF. The CDR3 nucleotides are TGTGCCAGTAGTATGGAGGGGGTTCAGCCCCAGCATTTT. Using reference TRBV19 and TRBJ1-5 for the parts outside the CDR3, the full variable domain is DGGITQSPKYLFRKEGQNVTLSCEQNLNHDAMYWYRQDPGQGLRLIYYSQIVNDFQKGDIAEGYSVSREKKESFPLTVTSAQKNPTAFYLCASSMEGVQPQHFGDGTRLSIL.

The chain uses TRBV4-1 and TRBJ1-1; tentative D call: TRBD1 (6 bases). The germline V gene encodes CDR1 MGHRA and CDR2 YSYEKL. CDR3 size: 15 residues. The V end lost 3 bases, the J end lost 1 base, and 12 bases lay between the germline ends. The CDR3 loop reads CASSHDGTQNTEAFF. CDR3 nucleotide sequence: TGCGCCAGCAGCCATGACGGGACACAGAACACTGAAGCTTTCTTT.

In its sample, this clone was seen once. The rearrangement links TRBV19 to TRBJ2-2, with D uncertain. Trimming took off 4 bases at V and 6 bases at J, with 3 bases between the two ends. This CDR3 is built from 11 residues. Germline lookup yields CDR1 LNHDA and CDR2 SQIVND (reference sequence). CDR3 region: CASSRAGELFF. CDR3 DNA sequence: TGTGCCAGTAGTAGGGCCGGGGAGCTGTTTTTT.

The rearrangement uses TRBV5-7 and TRBJ2-7; D is perhaps TRBD1 (6 bases). TRBV5-7 is marked as an open reading frame, function uncertain. Trimming took off 1 base at V and 8 bases at J, with 13 bases between the two ends. This CDR3 spans 13 amino acids. The CDR3 DNA follows: TGTGCCAGCAGCTTGCACAGGGAGAAGAAGCAGTACTTC. Its translation: CASSLHREKKQYF.

This chain joins TRBV11-2 and TRBJ2-7; the match to TRBD2 covers 7 bases. Germline CDR1 SGHAT, CDR2 FQNNGV. V was pared by 3 bases and J by 2 bases, with 10 bases of the junction left unmatched. This CDR3 is 16 amino acids long. CDR3 in amino acids: CASSFAWQGGPYEQYF. CDR3 nucleotides: TGTGCCAGCAGCTTTGCGTGGCAGGGAGGGCCCTACGAGCAGTACTTC.

The chain recombines TRBV6-5 with TRBJ1-1; TRBD1 agrees at 7 bases. V shed 2 bases and J 6 bases; nucleotides not matched to a gene: 6. Germline assignment: CDR1 MNHEY and CDR2 SVGAGI. The CDR3 has 14 amino acids. CDR3 sequence: CASSYNDQGAEAFF. The CDR3 DNA follows: TGTGCCAGCAGTTACAACGATCAGGGGGCTGAAGCTTTCTTT.

V usage is TRBV19 and J usage is TRBJ2-1; 8 bases match TRBD2. CDR3 length: 15 residues. Germline values: CDR1 LNHDA, CDR2 SQIVND (reference sequence). Germline trimming cut 1 base from V and 7 bases from J; bases unmatched to any gene: 6. CDR3 amino acids: CASSIAELAENEQFF. The CDR3 nucleotides are TGTGCCAGTAGTATAGCAGAACTAGCGGAAAATGAGCAGTTCTTC.

The chain uses TRBV7-9 and TRBJ2-7, with 7 bases that match TRBD1. The CDR3 runs 16 residues. Looked up from germline, CDR1 is SEHNR and CDR2 is FQNEAQ (reference sequence). The J segment lost 4 bases and the V segment lost 1 base, leaving 10 bases of the junction unmatched. CDR3 region: CASSLGQGEVGYEQYF. The CDR3 DNA is TGTGCCAGCAGCTTAGGGCAGGGGGAAGTAGGGTACGAGCAGTACTTC.

In DNA form, the CDR3 reads TGTGCCAGTAGTATAGTATCGACAGACACTAGCAATCAGCCCCAGCATTTT. Protein: CASSIVSTDTSNQPQHF. The chain uses TRBV19 and TRBJ1-5; D may be TRBD1 (5 bases). Trimming removed 1 base at V and 0 bases at J, with 13 bases between. Germline V gene data show CDR1 as LNHDA and CDR2 as SQIVND (reference sequence). This CDR3 region has 17 residues. Drawing the rest from reference TRBV19 and TRBJ1-5, the complete variable domain is DGGITQSPKYLFRKEGQNVTLSCEQNLNHDAMYWYRQDPGQGLRLIYYSQIVNDFQKGDIAEGYSVSREKKESFPLTVTSAQKNPTAFYLCASSIVSTDTSNQPQHFGDGTRLSIL.

V gene TRBV28 combines with J gene TRBJ2-5; 13 nucleotides line up with TRBD2. The CDR3 is made up of 14 amino acids. Germline V gene lookup returns CDR1 MDHEN and CDR2 SYDVKM. V was clipped by 8 bases and J by 3 bases; unmatched bases: 3. The CDR3 region has the DNA TGTGCCAGCCGGACTAGCGGGGGAAAAGAGACCCAGTACTTC. Its protein is CASRTSGGKETQYF.

The chain couples TRBV5-4 to TRBJ2-2; no definite D call. The germline V and J ends were trimmed by 3 bases and 3 bases, with 3 bases remaining between them. CDR1 SGHNT and CDR2 YYREEE come from the germline V gene (reference sequence). This CDR3 is 12 amino acids long. The CDR3 bases are TGTGCCAGCAGCTCAGACACCGGGGAGCTGTTTTTT. Encoded protein: CASSSDTGELFF. Full variable domain (remainder filled in from reference TRBV5-4 and TRBJ2-2): ETGVTQSPTHLIKTRGQQVTLRCSSQSGHNTVSWYQQALGQGPQFIFQYYREEENGRGNFPPRFSGLQFPNYSSELNVNALELDDSALYLCASSSDTGELFFGEGSRLTVL.

The rearrangement joins TRBV7-2 to TRBJ2-1; 11 nucleotides line up with TRBD2. This CDR3 comprises 16 residues. V gave up 5 bases and J gave up 4 bases; unmatched junction bases: 7. Germline V gene lookup returns CDR1 SGHTA and CDR2 FQGNSA. CDR3 region: CASSRLAGGEYNEQFF. The CDR3 region has the DNA TGTGCCAGCAGCCGGCTAGCGGGGGGCGAATACAATGAGCAGTTCTTC.

The sample holds one count of this clone. The V gene is TRBV6-1, the J gene TRBJ1-3; D unresolved. CDR1 and CDR2 from the germline V gene are MNHNS and SASEGT. The CDR3 is made up of 15 amino acids. The V and J ends lost 0 bases and 3 bases respectively, with 9 bases between them. DNA of the CDR3: TGTGCCAGCAGTGAAGCGGCGGGAGGTGGAAACACCATATATTTT. Translating it yields CASSEAAGGGNTIYF.

The chain uses TRBV4-1 and TRBJ2-1; D not resolved. CDR3 size: 17 residues. Germline CDR1 is MGHRA and CDR2 is YSYEKL. With 3 bases removed from V and 0 bases from J, the gap between germline ends came to 15 bases. The CDR3 DNA reads as TGCGCCAGCAGCCAGCTACCCCCAGAGAGCTCCTACAATGAGCAGTTCTTC. Translation gives CASSQLPPESSYNEQFF.

This clone was detected only once. This chain connects TRBV7-6 to TRBJ2-5, with D unclear. Germline V lookup: CDR1 SGHVS, CDR2 FNYEAQ. The CDR3 spans 15 residues. The V gene lost 2 bases and the J gene lost 3 bases, with 13 bases spanning the gap. The CDR3 is CASSLLNTFKETQYF. Here the CDR3 DNA reads TGTGCCAGCAGCTTACTTAATACTTTTAAAGAGACCCAGTACTTC.

The gene calls are TRBV7-6 and TRBJ2-7, with 7 bases aligning to TRBD2. Germline values: CDR1 SGHVS, CDR2 FNYEAQ. Unmatched junction bases numbered 5, after V lost 2 bases and J lost 1 base. The CDR3 is made up of 15 amino acids. CDR3 coding DNA: TGTGCCAGCAGCTTAACGCTAGCGGAGTCCTACGAGCAGTACTTC. Translation gives CASSLTLAESYEQYF.

This clone was found a few times. The rearrangement joins TRBV27 to TRBJ2-7; D not resolved. CDR1 MNHEY and CDR2 SMNVEV come from the germline V gene (reference sequence). The V end was cut by 0 bases, the J end by 3 bases, with 9 bases between. This CDR3 contains 14 residues. The CDR3 coding sequence is TGTGCCAGCAGTTTATCGATAGGCAGCTACGAGCAGTACTTC. Its translation: CASSLSIGSYEQYF.

This clone was detected only once. The CDR3 sequence: CASSLRLQDEDEQFF. In DNA form, the CDR3 reads TGTGCCAGCAGCTTGCGACTCCAGGACGAGGATGAGCAGTTCTTC. The V and J genes are TRBV7-3 and TRBJ2-1; the D is unclear. The CDR3 consists of 15 residues. Germline lookup yields CDR1 SGHTA and CDR2 FQGTGA. V lost 3 bases and J lost 8, with 17 bases in between.

The chain combines TRBV10-3 with TRBJ2-1; the D gene is possibly TRBD2 (6 bases). The germline gives CDR1 ENHRY, CDR2 SYGVKD. This CDR3 is built from 14 residues. V dropped 8 bases and J dropped 6 bases, with 17 bases sitting between them. CDR3: CAIDGGKSGNEQFF. CDR3 coding DNA: TGTGCCATCGATGGGGGGAAATCGGGCAATGAGCAGTTCTTC.

V and J are TRBV19 and TRBJ1-5; D is perhaps TRBD1 (5 bases). The V end lost 8 bases, the J end lost 5 bases, and 19 bases lay between the germline ends. The CDR3 covers 15 residues. Per the germline V gene, CDR1 is LNHDA and CDR2 is SQIVND (reference sequence). The CDR3 DNA follows: TGTGCCAGTCGGGGTAGCGGGGCAGGGTATCAGCCCCAGCATTTT. It codes for CASRGSGAGYQPQHF.

The chain uses TRBV4-1 and TRBJ1-2, with D perhaps TRBD1 (6 bases). V was clipped by 4 bases and J by 2 bases, with 14 bases between them. Germline loops: CDR1 MGHRA, CDR2 YSYEKL. The CDR3 loop spans 15 amino acids. CDR3 sequence reads: CASSPSTGQNYGYTF. In DNA, the CDR3 is TGCGCCAGCAGCCCGTCGACAGGCCAAAACTATGGCTACACCTTC.